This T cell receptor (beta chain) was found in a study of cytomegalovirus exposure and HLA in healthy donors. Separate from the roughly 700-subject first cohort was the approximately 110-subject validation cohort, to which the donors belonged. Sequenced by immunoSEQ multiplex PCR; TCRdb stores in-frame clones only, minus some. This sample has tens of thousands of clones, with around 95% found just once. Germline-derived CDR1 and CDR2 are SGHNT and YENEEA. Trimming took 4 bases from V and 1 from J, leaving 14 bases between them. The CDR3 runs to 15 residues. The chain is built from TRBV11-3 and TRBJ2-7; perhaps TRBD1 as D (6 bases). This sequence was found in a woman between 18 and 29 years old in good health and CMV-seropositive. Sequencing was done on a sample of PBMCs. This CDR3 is CASSSIGTQSYEQYF. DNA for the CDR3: TGTGCCAGCAGCTCCATCGGGACACAATCCTACGAGCAGTACTTC.